This T cell receptor beta chain was sequenced in a study of blood T cell repertoires in COVID-19. Germline-derived CDR1 and CDR2 are LNHDA and SQIVND (reference sequence). Losses at the gene ends were 10 bases for V and 1 base for J; bases not matched to a gene: 9. This CDR3 has 14 amino acids. Measured with immunoSEQ multiplex PCR; TCRdb has only the in-frame clones, and not every one. This sample has 450,000 or so clones, with over 85% found just once. The source of this sequence is a young man with COVID-19, enrolled during active disease. This chain links TRBV19 with TRBJ1-1, with 7 bases aligning to TRBD1. Sequencing was carried out using peripheral blood. CDR3 bases: TGTGCCATAACAGGGGTCGGAGGGAACACTGAAGCTTTCTTT. Translating gives CAITGVGGNTEAFF.